The text below deals with one T cell receptor (beta chain). The sample originates from a study of T cell changes during pregnancy in multiple sclerosis. Assay used: immunoSEQ multiplex PCR; TCRdb lists only in-frame clones, some missing. The sample holds 65,000 to 85,000 clones; just over 90% are singletons and the top ten take approximately 1.5%. The germline V gene encodes CDR1 SEHNR and CDR2 FQNEAQ (reference sequence). The CDR3 runs 13 residues. V shed 2 bases and J shed 7 bases, with 9 bases lying between them. The clonotype was recovered from a female donor with multiple sclerosis, enrolled in a pregnancy study. This rearrangement joins TRBV7-9 to TRBJ1-5; unclear D gene. Source: peripheral blood, taken in the third trimester of pregnancy. CDR3 in amino acids: CASSLIEGQPQHF. In DNA, the CDR3 is TGTGCCAGCAGCTTAATTGAGGGCCAGCCCCAGCATTTT.